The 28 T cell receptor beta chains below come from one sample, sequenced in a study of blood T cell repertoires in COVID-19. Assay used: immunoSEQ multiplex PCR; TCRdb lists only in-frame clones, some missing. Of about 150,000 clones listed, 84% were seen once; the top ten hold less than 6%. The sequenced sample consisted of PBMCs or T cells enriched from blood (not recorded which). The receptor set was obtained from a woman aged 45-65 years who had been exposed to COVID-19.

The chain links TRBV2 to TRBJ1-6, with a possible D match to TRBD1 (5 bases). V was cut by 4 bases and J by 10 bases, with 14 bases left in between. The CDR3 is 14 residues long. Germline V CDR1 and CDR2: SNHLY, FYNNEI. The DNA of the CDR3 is TGTGCCAGCAGTGTATACAGGAAGGACTCACCCCTCCACTTT. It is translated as CASSVYRKDSPLHF.

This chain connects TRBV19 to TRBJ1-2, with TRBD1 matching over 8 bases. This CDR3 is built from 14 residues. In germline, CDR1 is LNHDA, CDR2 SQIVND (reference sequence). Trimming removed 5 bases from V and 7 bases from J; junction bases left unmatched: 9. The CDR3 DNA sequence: TGTGCCAGTAGTGGAGCAGGGGGCCTGGGTGGCTACACCTTC. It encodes CASSGAGGLGGYTF.

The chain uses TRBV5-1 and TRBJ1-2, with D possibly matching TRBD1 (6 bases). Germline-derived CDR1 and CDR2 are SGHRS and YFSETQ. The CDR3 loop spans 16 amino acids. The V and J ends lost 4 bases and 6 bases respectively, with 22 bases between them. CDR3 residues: CASSPGRTVNPNGYTF. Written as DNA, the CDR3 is TGCGCCAGCAGCCCCGGACGGACAGTTAATCCCAATGGCTACACCTTC.

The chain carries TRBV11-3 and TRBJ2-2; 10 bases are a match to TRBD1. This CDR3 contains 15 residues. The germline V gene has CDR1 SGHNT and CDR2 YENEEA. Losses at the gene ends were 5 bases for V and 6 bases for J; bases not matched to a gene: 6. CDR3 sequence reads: CASSPGTGDAGELFF. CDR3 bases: TGTGCCAGCAGCCCTGGGACAGGGGACGCCGGGGAGCTGTTTTTT.

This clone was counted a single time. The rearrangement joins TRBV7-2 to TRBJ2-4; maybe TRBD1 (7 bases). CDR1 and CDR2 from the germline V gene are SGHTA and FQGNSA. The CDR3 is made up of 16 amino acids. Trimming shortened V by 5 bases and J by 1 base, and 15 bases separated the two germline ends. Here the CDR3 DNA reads TGTGCCAGCAGCATAGGGGGGACAGATGCCAAAAACATTCAGTACTTC. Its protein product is CASSIGGTDAKNIQYF.

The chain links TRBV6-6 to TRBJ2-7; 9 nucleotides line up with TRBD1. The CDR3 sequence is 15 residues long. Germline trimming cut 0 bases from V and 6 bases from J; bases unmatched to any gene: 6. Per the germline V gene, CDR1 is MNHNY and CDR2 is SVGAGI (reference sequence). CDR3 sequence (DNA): TGTGCCAGCAGTTACTCAAGGACAGGGGTTATCGAGCAGTACTTC. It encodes CASSYSRTGVIEQYF.

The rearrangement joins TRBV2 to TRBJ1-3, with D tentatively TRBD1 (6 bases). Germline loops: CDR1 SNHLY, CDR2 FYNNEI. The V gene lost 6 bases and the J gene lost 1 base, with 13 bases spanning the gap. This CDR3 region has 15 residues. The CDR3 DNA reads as TGTGCCAGCAGCCCCGGTAGGGGGTCTGGAAACACCATATATTTT. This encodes CASSPGRGSGNTIYF.

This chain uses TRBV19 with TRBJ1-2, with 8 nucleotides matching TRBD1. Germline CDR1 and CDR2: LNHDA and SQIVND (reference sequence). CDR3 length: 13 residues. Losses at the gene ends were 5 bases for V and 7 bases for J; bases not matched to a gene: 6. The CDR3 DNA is TGTGCCAGTAGTCCCTCGGACAGGGCTGGCTACACCTTC. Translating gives CASSPSDRAGYTF. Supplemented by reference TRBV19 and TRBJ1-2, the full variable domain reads DGGITQSPKYLFRKEGQNVTLSCEQNLNHDAMYWYRQDPGQGLRLIYYSQIVNDFQKGDIAEGYSVSREKKESFPLTVTSAQKNPTAFYLCASSPSDRAGYTFGSGTRLTVV.

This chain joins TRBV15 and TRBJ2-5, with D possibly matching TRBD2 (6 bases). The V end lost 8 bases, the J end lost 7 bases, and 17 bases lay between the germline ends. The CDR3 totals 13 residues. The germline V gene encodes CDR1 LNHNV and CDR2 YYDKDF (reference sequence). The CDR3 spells CATAGRIQLTQYF. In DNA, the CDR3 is TGTGCCACCGCGGGACGGATACAATTGACCCAGTACTTC.

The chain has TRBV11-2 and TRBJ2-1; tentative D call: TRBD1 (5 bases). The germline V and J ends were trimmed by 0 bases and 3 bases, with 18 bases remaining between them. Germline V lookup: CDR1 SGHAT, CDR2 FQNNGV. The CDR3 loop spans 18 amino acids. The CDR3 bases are TGTGCCAGCAGCTTAGACTCTAATTCAGGGTTACTCTACAATGAGCAGTTCTTC. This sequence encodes CASSLDSNSGLLYNEQFF.

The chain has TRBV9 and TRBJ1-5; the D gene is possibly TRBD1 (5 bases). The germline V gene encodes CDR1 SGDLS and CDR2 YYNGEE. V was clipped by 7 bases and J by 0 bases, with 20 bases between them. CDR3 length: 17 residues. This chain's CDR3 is CASGSGREGDSNQPQHF. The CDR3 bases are TGTGCCAGCGGCTCAGGGCGGGAAGGGGATAGCAATCAGCCCCAGCATTTT.

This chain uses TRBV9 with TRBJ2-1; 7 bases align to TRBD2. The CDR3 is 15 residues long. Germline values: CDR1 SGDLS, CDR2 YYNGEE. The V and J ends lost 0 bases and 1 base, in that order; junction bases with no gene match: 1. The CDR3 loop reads CASSVVGGSYNEQFF. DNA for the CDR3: TGTGCCAGCAGCGTAGTGGGGGGGTCCTACAATGAGCAGTTCTTC. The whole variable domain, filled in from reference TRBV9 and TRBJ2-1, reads DSGVTQTPKHLITATGQRVTLRCSPRSGDLSVYWYQQSLDQGLQFLIQYYNGEERAKGNILERFSAQQFPDLHSELNLSSLELGDSALYFCASSVVGGSYNEQFFGPGTRLTVL.

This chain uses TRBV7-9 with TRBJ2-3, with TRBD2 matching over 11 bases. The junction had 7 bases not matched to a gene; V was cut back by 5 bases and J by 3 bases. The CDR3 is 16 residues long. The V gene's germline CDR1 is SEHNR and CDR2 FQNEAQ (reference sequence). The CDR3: CASSRLAGGGTDTQYF. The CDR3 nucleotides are TGTGCCAGCAGCCGGTTAGCGGGAGGGGGGACAGATACGCAGTATTTT.

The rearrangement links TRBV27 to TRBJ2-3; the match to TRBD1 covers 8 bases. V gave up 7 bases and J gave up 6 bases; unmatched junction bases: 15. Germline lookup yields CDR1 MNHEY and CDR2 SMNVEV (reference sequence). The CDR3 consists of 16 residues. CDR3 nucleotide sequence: TGTGCCAGCACCAGAAACTCAGGGGGCGCCCGGGATACGCAGTATTTT. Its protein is CASTRNSGGARDTQYF.

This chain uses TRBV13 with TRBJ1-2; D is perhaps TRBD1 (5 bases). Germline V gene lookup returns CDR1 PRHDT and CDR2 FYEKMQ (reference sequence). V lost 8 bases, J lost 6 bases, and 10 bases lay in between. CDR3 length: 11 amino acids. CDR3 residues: CASQATDGYTF. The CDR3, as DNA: TGTGCCAGCCAAGCGACAGATGGCTACACCTTC.

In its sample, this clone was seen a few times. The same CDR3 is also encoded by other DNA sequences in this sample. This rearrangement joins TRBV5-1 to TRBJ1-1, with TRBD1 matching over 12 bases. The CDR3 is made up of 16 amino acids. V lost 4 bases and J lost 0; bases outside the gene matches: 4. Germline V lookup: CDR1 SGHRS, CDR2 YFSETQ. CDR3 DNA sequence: TGCGCCAGCAGCCCGGGGACAGGGGGCTTGAACACTGAAGCTTTCTTT. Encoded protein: CASSPGTGGLNTEAFF.

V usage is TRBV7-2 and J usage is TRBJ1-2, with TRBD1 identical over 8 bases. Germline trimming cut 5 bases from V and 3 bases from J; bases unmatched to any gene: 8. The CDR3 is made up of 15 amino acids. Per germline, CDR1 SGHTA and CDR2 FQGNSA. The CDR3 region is CASSNRTGYYYGYTF. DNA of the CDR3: TGTGCCAGCAGCAATAGGACAGGGTATTACTATGGCTACACCTTC.

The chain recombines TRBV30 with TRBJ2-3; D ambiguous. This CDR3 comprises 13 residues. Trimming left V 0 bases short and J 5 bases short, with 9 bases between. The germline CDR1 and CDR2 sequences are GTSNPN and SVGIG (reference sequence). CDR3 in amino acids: CAWSVQSGDTQYF. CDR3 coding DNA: TGTGCCTGGAGTGTCCAGTCGGGAGATACGCAGTATTTT.

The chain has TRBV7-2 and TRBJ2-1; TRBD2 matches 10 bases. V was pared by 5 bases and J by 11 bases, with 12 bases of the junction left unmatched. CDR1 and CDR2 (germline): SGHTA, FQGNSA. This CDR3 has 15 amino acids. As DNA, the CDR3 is TGTGCCAGCAGCCCCTGGGAAGCGGGGGGGCTTAAGCAGTTCTTC. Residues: CASSPWEAGGLKQFF.

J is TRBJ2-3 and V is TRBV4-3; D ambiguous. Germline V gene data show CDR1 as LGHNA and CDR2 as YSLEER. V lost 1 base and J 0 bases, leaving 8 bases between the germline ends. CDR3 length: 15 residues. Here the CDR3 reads CASSQALGSTDTQYF. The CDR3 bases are TGCGCCAGCAGCCAAGCGCTCGGGAGCACAGATACGCAGTATTTT.

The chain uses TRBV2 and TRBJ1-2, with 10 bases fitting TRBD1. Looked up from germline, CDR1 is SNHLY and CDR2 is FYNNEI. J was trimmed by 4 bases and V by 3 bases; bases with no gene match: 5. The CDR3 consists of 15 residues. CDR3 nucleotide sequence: TGTGCCAGCAGTGAGGACAGGGGGAGAACCTATGGCTACACCTTC. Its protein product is CASSEDRGRTYGYTF.

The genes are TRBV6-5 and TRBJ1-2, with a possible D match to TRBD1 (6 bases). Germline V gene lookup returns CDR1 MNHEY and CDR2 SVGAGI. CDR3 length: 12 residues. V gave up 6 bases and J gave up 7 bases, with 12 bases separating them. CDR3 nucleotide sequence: TGTGCCAGCAGAGGGATAGGGGGTGGCTACACCTTC. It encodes CASRGIGGGYTF.

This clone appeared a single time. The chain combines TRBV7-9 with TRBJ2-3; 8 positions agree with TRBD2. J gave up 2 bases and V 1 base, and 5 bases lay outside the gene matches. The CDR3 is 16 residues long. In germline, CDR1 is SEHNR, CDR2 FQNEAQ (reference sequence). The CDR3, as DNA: TGTGCCAGCAGCTTAGATATAGCGGGGAACACAGATACGCAGTATTTT. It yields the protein CASSLDIAGNTDTQYF. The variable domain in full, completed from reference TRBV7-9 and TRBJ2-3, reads DTGVSQNPRHKITKRGQNVTFRCDPISEHNRLYWYRQTLGQGPEFLTYFQNEAQLEKSRLLSDRFSAERPKGSFSTLEIQRTEQGDSAMYLCASSLDIAGNTDTQYFGPGTRLTVL.

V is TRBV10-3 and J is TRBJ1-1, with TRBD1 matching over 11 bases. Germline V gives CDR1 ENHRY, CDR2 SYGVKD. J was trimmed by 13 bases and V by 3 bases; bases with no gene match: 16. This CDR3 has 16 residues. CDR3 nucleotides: TGTGCCATCAGTGACTATGTGGCCGGGACAGGGGGAATTCTTTTCTTT. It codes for CAISDYVAGTGGILFF.

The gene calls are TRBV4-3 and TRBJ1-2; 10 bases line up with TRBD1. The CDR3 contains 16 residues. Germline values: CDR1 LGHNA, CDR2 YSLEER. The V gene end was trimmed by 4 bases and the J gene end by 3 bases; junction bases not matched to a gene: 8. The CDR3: CASSLGTGERDYGYTF. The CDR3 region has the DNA TGCGCCAGCAGCCTCGGGACAGGGGAGAGGGACTATGGCTACACCTTC.

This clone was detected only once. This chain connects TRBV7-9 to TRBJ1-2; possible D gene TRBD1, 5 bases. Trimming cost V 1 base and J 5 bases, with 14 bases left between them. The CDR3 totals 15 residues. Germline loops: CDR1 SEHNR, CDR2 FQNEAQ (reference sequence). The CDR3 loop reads CASSLGTPNQYGYTF. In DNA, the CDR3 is TGTGCCAGCAGCTTAGGGACACCCAACCAATATGGCTACACCTTC.

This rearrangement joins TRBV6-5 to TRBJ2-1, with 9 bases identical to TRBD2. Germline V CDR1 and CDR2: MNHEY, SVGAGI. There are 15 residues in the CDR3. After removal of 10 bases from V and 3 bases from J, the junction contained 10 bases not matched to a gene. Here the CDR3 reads CATRPGGGGYNEQFF. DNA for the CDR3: TGTGCCACTCGGCCCGGCGGGGGGGGCTACAATGAGCAGTTCTTC.

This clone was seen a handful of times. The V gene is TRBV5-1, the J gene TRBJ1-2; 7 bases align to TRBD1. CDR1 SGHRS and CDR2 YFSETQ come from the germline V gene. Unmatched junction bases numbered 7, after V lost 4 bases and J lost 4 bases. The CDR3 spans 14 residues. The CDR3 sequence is CASSIGQDFYGYTF. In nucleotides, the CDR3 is TGCGCCAGCAGCATAGGACAGGACTTCTATGGCTACACCTTC.